A single sample gave rise to the 4 T cell receptor beta chains below, sequenced in a study of tumor-infiltrating lymphocytes in primary liver carcinoma. The researchers produced TCR beta cDNA from around 0.5 ug total RNA with a constant-region primer. For TCR beta, libraries were produced by three nested multiplex PCR rounds using slightly modified ARM-PCR. With TRBV1-TRBV30 forward primers and a C-beta reverse primer, the first two PCR rounds were run for about 10 cycles each. TCRdb ran MiXCR on the multiplex PCR reads and lists one entry per CDR3 protein. This sample has about 320,000 distinct CDR3 sequences; 55% to 65% occur once, and the top ten carry roughly 8.6%. Germline DNA was extracted too, while blood RNA derived from unsorted whole blood. Sequences were obtained from peripheral blood. The receptors originated from a man between 35 and 55 years old with primary liver carcinoma and hepatitis B virus infection.

The chain is built from TRBV5-6 and TRBJ2-3, with D unclear. This CDR3 region has 13 residues. CDR1 and CDR2 (germline): SGHDT, YYEEEE. V was shortened by 1 base and J by 3 bases, with 6 bases between the two germline ends. CDR3 residues: CASSLTATDTQYF. The DNA of the CDR3 is TGTGCCAGCAGCTTGACGGCAACAGATACGCAGTATTTT.

The chain has TRBV4-1 and TRBJ1-1, with unresolved D. Trimming took 0 bases from V and 6 from J, leaving 17 bases between them. CDR1 is MGHRA and CDR2 is YSYEKL in the germline V gene. The CDR3 extends over 16 amino acids. The CDR3, as DNA: TGCGCCAGCAGCCAAGATCAAAAGGGAAGTATGGCTGAAGCTTTCTTT. It encodes CASSQDQKGSMAEAFF.

This clonotype has a handful of counts. The chain is built from TRBV25-1 and TRBJ2-7; 7 nucleotides agree with TRBD1. The CDR3 consists of 15 residues. CDR1 MGHDK and CDR2 SYGVNS come from the germline V gene. Germline trimming cut 6 bases from V and 2 bases from J; bases unmatched to any gene: 10. The CDR3 loop is CASRPAGDSTYEQYF. CDR3 coding DNA: TGTGCCAGCAGACCTGCTGGGGACAGTACCTACGAGCAGTACTTC.

As regards this clonotype: This may come from a read error, since a much larger clone is one base off. This chain uses TRBV12-3 or TRBV12-4 with TRBJ1-3, with D uncertain. The CDR3 sequence is 13 residues long. CDR3 nucleotides: TGTACCAGCACCCTACTCTCTGGAAACACCATATATTTT. Translated, it gives CTSTLLSGNTIYF.